This T cell receptor (beta chain) was identified during a study of breast tumors, draining lymph nodes, adjacent tissues. Study results and caveats: The data were judged consistent with most tumor T cells coming from lymph node and expanding in tumor.

One entry per CDR3 protein, called by TCRdb with MiXCR from the multiplex PCR reads. The sample consists of around 230,000 distinct CDR3 sequences, less than 35% of them appearing once. Points on this clonotype: What it binds is unknown.

The lymph nodes were axillary draining lymph nodes from breast cancer patients. From germline, CDR1 is SQVTM and CDR2 ANQGSEA. There are 11 residues in the CDR3. V dropped 7 bases and J dropped 14; count of bases not matched to a gene: 13. The clonotype comes from a female donor with breast cancer. Some clones in this sample may be carry-over from other donors' samples. The sample taken for sequencing was axillary lymph node tissue. The gene calls are TRBV29-1 and TRBJ1-2; 7 nucleotides align to TRBD1. In DNA form, the CDR3 reads TGCAGCGCCGCGACAGGGACAGCTCATACCTTC. Its protein is CSAATGTAHTF.